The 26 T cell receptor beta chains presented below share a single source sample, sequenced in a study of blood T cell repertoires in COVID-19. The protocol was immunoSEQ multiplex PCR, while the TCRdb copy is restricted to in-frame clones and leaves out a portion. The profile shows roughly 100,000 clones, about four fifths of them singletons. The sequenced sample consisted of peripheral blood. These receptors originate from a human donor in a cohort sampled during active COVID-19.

CDR3 DNA sequence: TGTGCCAGCGGCCCCAGTAACTCTGGGGCCAACGTCCTGACTTTC. It yields the protein CASGPSNSGANVLTF. The V call is TRBV9, the J call TRBJ2-6; D is unclear. Trimming pared 7 bases from V and 0 bases from J, leaving 11 bases between. The CDR3 has 15 amino acids. CDR1 and CDR2 (germline): SGDLS, YYNGEE.

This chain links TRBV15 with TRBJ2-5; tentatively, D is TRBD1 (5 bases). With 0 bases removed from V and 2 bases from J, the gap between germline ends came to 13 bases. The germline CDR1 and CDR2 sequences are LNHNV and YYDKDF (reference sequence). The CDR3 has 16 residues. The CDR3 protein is CATSREGRTRQETQYF. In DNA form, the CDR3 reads TGTGCCACCAGCAGAGAGGGGCGGACGAGGCAAGAGACCCAGTACTTC.

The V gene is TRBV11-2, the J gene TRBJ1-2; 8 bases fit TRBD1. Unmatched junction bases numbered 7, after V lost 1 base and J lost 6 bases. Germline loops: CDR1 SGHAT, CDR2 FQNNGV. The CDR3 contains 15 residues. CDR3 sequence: CASSLAGGLNNGYTF. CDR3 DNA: TGTGCCAGCAGCTTAGCAGGGGGCTTAAATAATGGCTACACCTTC.

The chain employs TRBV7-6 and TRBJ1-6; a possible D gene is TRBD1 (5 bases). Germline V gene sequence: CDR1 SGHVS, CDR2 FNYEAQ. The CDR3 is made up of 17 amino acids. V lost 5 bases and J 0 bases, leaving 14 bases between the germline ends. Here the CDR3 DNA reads TGTGCCAGCAGCCTTGGGGCCCTAAGCTCCTATAATTCACCCCTCCACTTT. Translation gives CASSLGALSSYNSPLHF.

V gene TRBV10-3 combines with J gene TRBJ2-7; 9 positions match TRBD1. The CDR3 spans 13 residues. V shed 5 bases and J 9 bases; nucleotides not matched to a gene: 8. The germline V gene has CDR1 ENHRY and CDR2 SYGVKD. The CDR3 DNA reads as TGTGCCATCAGTAGGCTACAGGGGGCAGTGCAGTACTTC. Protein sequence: CAISRLQGAVQYF.

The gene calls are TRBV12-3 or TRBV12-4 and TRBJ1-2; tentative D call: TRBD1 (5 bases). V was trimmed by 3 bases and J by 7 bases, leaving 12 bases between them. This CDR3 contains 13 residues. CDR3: CASSFQGARGYTF. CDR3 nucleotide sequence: TGTGCCAGCAGTTTCCAGGGCGCCCGTGGCTACACCTTC.

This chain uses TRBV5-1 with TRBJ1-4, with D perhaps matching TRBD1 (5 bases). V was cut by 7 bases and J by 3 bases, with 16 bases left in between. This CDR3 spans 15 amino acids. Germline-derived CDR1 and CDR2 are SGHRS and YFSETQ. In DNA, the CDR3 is TGCGCCAGCGGGGGGGATGGGACCTCTAATGAAAAACTGTTTTTT. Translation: CASGGDGTSNEKLFF.

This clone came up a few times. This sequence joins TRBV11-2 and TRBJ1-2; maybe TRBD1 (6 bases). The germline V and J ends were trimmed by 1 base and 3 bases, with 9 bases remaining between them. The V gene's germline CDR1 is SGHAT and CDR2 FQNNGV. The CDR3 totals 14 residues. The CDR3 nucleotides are TGTGCCAGCAGCTTAGGTGCAGGGGACTATGGCTACACCTTC. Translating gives CASSLGAGDYGYTF.

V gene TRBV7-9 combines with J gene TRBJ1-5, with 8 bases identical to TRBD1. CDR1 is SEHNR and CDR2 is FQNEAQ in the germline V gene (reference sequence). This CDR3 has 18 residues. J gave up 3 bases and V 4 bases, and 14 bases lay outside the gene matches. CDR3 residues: CASSYGQGANKVNQPQHF. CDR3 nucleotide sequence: TGTGCCAGCAGCTACGGACAGGGCGCAAATAAAGTCAATCAGCCCCAGCATTTT.

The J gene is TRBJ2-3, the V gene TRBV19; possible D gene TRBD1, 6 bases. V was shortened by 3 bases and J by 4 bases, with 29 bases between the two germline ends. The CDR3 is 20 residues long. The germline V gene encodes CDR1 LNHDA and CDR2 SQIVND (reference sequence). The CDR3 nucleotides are TGTGCCAGTAGTATCAGTGGGATCCAGGGGCACCGAGCCTCCCCAGATACGCAGTATTTT. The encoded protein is CASSISGIQGHRASPDTQYF.

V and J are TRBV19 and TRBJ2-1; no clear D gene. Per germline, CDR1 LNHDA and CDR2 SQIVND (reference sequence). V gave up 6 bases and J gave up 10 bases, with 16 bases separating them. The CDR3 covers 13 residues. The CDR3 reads CASSSRPSGEQFF. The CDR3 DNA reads TGTGCCAGTAGCTCCCGACCCTCCGGGGAGCAGTTCTTC.

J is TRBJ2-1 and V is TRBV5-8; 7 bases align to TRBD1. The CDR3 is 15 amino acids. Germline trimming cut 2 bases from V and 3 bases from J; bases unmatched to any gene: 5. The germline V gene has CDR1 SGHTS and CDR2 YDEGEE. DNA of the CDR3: TGTGCCAGCAGCTTAAAGACAGGGCGCTACAATGAGCAGTTCTTC. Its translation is CASSLKTGRYNEQFF.

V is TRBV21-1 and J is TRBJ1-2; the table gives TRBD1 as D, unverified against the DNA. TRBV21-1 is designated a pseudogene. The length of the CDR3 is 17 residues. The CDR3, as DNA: TGTGCCAGCATCACAAAAGTTAGACAAACAGCTAACTATGGCTACACCTTC. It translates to CASITKVRQTANYGYTF.

The CDR3 bases are TGTGCCAGCAGTCAGGACAGGGGAGCTGAAGCTTTCTTT. This sequence encodes CASSQDRGAEAFF. The V and J genes are TRBV5-5 and TRBJ1-1; 9 bases line up with TRBD1. Unmatched junction bases numbered 5, after V lost 5 bases and J lost 6 bases. CDR1 and CDR2 from the germline V gene are SGHKS and YYEKEE (reference sequence). This CDR3 has 13 amino acids.

This CDR3 reads CASSPRGVAGAYNEQFF. CDR3 sequence (DNA): TGTGCCAGCAGTCCCCGGGGGGTAGCGGGGGCCTACAATGAGCAGTTCTTC. The chain carries TRBV27 and TRBJ2-1; TRBD2 agrees at 9 bases. With 5 bases clipped from V and 2 bases from J, the junction kept 10 bases outside the gene matches. This CDR3 spans 17 amino acids. CDR1 and CDR2 from the germline V gene are MNHEY and SMNVEV (reference sequence).

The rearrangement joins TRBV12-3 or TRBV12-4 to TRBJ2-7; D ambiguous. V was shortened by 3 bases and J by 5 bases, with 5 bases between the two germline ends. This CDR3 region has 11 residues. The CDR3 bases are TGTGCCAGCAGTTTTAATAACGAGCAGTACTTC. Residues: CASSFNNEQYF.

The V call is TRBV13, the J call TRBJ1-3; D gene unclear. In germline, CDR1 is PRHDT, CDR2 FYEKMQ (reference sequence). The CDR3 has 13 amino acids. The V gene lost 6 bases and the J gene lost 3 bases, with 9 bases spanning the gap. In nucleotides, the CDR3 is TGTGCCAGCAGACTCAGGATTGGAAACACCATATATTTT. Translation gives CASRLRIGNTIYF. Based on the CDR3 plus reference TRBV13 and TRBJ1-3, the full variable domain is AAGVIQSPRHLIKEKRETATLKCYPIPRHDTVYWYQQGPGQDPQFLISFYEKMQSDKGSIPDRFSAQQFSDYHSELNMSSLELGDSALYFCASRLRIGNTIYFGEGSWLTVV.

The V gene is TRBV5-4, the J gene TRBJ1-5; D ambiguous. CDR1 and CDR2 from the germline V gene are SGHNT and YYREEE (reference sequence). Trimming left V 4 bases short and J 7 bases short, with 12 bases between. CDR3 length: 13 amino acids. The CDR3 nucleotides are TGTGCCAGCAGCCAGGCCCCAGGCCAGCCCCAGCATTTT. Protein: CASSQAPGQPQHF.

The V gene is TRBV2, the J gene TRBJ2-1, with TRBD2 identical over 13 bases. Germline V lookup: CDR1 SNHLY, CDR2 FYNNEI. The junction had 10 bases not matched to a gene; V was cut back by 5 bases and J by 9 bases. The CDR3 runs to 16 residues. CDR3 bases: TGTGCCAGCAGTTTGACTAGCGGGGGGCTGGGTGGTGAGCAGTTCTTC. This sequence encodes CASSLTSGGLGGEQFF.

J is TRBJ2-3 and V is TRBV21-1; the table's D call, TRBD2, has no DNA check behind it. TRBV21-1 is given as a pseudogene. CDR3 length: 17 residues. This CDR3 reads CAKVGLAGSTWADTQYF. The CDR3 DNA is TGTGCCAAGGTGGGACTAGCGGGGAGTACGTGGGCAGATACGCAGTATTTT.

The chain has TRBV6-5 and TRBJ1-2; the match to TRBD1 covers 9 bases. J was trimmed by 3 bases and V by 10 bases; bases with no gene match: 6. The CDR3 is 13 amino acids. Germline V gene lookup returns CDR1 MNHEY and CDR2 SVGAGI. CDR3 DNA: TGTGCCATCCGACAGGGGGTGCACTATGGCTACACCTTC. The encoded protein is CAIRQGVHYGYTF.

The DNA for the CDR3 is TGCGCCAGCAGCCTAACAGGGAATTGGAACACCATATATTTT. Translated: CASSLTGNWNTIYF. This chain connects TRBV10-1 to TRBJ1-3; a possible D gene is TRBD1 (6 bases). The CDR3 extends over 14 amino acids. Trimming removed 6 bases from V and 7 bases from J, with 16 bases in between. CDR1 is WNHNN and CDR2 is SYGVQD in the germline V gene (reference sequence).

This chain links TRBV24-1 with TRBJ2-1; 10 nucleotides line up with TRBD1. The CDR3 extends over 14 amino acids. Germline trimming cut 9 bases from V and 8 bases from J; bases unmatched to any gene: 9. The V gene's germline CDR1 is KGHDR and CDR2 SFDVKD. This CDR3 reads CATAAGQGIDEQFF. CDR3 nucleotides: TGTGCCACCGCCGCGGGACAGGGGATCGATGAGCAGTTCTTC.

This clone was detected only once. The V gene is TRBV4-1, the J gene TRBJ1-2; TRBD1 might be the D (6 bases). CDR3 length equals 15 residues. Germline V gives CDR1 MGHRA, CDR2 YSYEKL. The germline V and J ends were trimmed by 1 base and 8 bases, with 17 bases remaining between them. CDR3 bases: TGCGCCAGCAGCCAAGCCTCCCAGGGGTCGGGGGGCTACACCTTC. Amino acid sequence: CASSQASQGSGGYTF.

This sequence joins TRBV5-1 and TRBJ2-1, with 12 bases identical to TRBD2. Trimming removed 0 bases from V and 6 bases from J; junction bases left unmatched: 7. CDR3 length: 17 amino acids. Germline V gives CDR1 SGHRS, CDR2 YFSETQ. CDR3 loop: CASSLGPSSGGANEQFF. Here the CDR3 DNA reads TGCGCCAGCAGCTTGGGCCCTTCTAGCGGGGGGGCCAATGAGCAGTTCTTC. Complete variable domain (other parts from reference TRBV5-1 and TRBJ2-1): KAGVTQTPRYLIKTRGQQVTLSCSPISGHRSVSWYQQTPGQGLQFLFEYFSETQRNKGNFPGRFSGRQFSNSRSEMNVSTLELGDSALYLCASSLGPSSGGANEQFFGPGTRLTVL.

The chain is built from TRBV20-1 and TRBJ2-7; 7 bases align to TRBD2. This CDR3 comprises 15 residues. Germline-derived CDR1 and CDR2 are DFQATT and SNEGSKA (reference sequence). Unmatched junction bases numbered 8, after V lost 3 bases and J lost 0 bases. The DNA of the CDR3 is TGCAGTGCTAGTTGGAGGCGGGGGAACTCCTACGAGCAGTACTTC. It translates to CSASWRRGNSYEQYF.